The present entry profiles one T cell receptor beta chain with its context. A minimum of 5 micrograms of total RNA was extracted per sample. CDR3 length equals 13 residues. Trimming took off 3 bases at V and 5 bases at J, with 7 bases between the two ends. The germline CDR1 and CDR2 sequences are SGHTA and FQGNSA. The data belong to a study of blood T cells in healthy people across ages. Sample-barcoded 5' priming and a J-beta primer mix drove a second PCR of 7 to 11 cycles. Through a template-switch adaptor with 12 random nucleotides, each cDNA molecule received a tag. TCRdb redid the calling of the 5' RACE reads with MiXCR, one entry per CDR3 protein. The table includes 600,000 to 1,000,000 distinct CDR3 sequences, 58% detected once.

Sample: blood. This clonotype was obtained from a man aged 25 to 40 in good health. The V gene is TRBV7-2, the J gene TRBJ1-4; no clear D gene. The CDR3 protein is CASSLFLNEKLFF. CDR3 sequence (DNA): TGTGCCAGCAGCTTGTTTCTAAATGAAAAACTGTTTTTT. Full variable domain (outside the CDR3, taken from reference TRBV7-2 and TRBJ1-4): GAGVSQSPSNKVTEKGKDVELRCDPISGHTALYWYRQSLGQGLEFLIYFQGNSAPDKSGLPSDRFSAERTGGSVSTLTIQRTQQEDSAVYLCASSLFLNEKLFFGSGTQLSVL.